Detailed here is one T cell receptor beta chain. This CDR3 is 15 amino acids long. Deletions cut 10 bases from V and 5 bases from J, with 20 bases between. Germline CDR1 SGHVS, CDR2 FNYEAQ. This record comes from a study of cytomegalovirus exposure and HLA in healthy donors. Use of 60 Vbeta and 13 Jbeta primers characterized the PCR. Assay: immunoSEQ multiplex PCR; the TCRdb copy retains only in-frame clones and omits some. The sample table includes some 110,000 clones. The chain joins TRBV7-6 to TRBJ1-4; no definite D call. The TCR was taken from a man aged 40-49 years in good health and CMV-seronegative. Sequencing input: PBMCs. The CDR3 is CATSPGLGGNEKLFF. For the CDR3, the DNA is TGTGCCACCTCACCGGGCCTCGGAGGAAATGAAAAACTGTTTTTT.